These 31 T cell receptor beta chains were sequenced from one sample in a study of cytomegalovirus exposure and HLA in healthy donors. With 60 Vbeta and 13 Jbeta primers, the PCR was carried out. Assay used: immunoSEQ multiplex PCR; TCRdb lists only in-frame clones, some missing. This table has 140,000 to 150,000 clones, around 77% appearing once. The sequencing input was PBMCs. The receptor source for this set is a woman aged 40 to 50 in good health and CMV-seropositive.

The chain joins TRBV5-6 to TRBJ1-2, with D possibly matching TRBD1 (5 bases). CDR1 is SGHDT and CDR2 is YYEEEE in the germline V gene. V was trimmed by 4 bases and J by 3 bases, leaving 7 bases between them. The CDR3 totals 12 residues. This CDR3 reads CASSPRDYGYTF. As DNA, the CDR3 is TGTGCCAGCAGCCCCAGGGACTATGGCTACACCTTC. Together with reference TRBV5-6 and TRBJ1-2, the CDR3 gives the full variable domain: DAGVTQSPTHLIKTRGQQVTLRCSPKSGHDTVSWYQQALGQGPQFIFQYYEEEERQRGNFPDRFSGHQFPNYSSELNVNALLLGDSALYLCASSPRDYGYTFGSGTRLTVV.

V is TRBV7-3 and J is TRBJ1-1; D is perhaps TRBD1 (5 bases). Germline loops: CDR1 SGHTA, CDR2 FQGTGA. Trimming cost V 5 bases and J 4 bases, with 14 bases left between them. The CDR3 is made up of 14 amino acids. The CDR3 sequence: CASSPSPGGTEAFF. As DNA, the CDR3 is TGTGCCAGCAGCCCATCACCGGGGGGCACTGAAGCTTTCTTT.

The table lists this clone with a few counts. The V gene is TRBV10-3, the J gene TRBJ1-5, with 7 bases identical to TRBD1. The V gene end was trimmed by 6 bases and the J gene end by 7 bases; junction bases not matched to a gene: 6. CDR1 and CDR2 from the germline V gene are ENHRY and SYGVKD. The CDR3 is made up of 13 amino acids. CDR3 in amino acids: CAISRDSRQPQHF. In DNA, the CDR3 is TGTGCCATCAGCCGGGACAGTCGGCAGCCCCAGCATTTT.

On this clone: An end of the junction differs from the germline gene, which may be a read error. The gene calls are TRBV6-6 and TRBJ2-1; possible D gene TRBD2, 6 bases. Looked up from germline, CDR1 is MNHNY and CDR2 is SVGAGI (reference sequence). This CDR3 spans 11 amino acids. In DNA, the CDR3 is TGTGCCAGCAGTTACTCCGGGGGTACGGTCTTC. It yields the protein CASSYSGGTVF.

As to this clone: Other DNA sequences of this sample code for an identical CDR3. This chain uses TRBV28 with TRBJ2-1; 10 bases map to TRBD2. The germline V gene encodes CDR1 MDHEN and CDR2 SYDVKM. The length of the CDR3 is 15 residues. Germline trimming cut 6 bases from V and 5 bases from J; bases unmatched to any gene: 7. The CDR3 protein is CASSTSGGDHNEQFF. The CDR3 DNA is TGTGCCAGCAGCACCAGCGGGGGGGACCACAATGAGCAGTTCTTC.

The chain joins TRBV7-3 to TRBJ2-2, with D tentatively TRBD1 (6 bases). V was clipped by 0 bases and J by 6 bases, with 14 bases between them. The CDR3 has 16 amino acids. Looked up from germline, CDR1 is SGHTA and CDR2 is FQGTGA. The CDR3, as DNA: TGTGCCAGCAGCTTAACGCTAAGAGGGGGAGCCGGGGAGCTGTTTTTT. Translated: CASSLTLRGGAGELFF.

This clone came up a few times. The rearrangement links TRBV10-3 to TRBJ1-3; D gene unclear. Between the trimmed V and J ends, which lost 8 bases and 7 bases, there was a span of 18 bases. Germline V gives CDR1 ENHRY, CDR2 SYGVKD. This CDR3 region has 14 residues. CDR3 protein: CAIGVREDSNTIYF. In nucleotides, the CDR3 is TGTGCCATCGGAGTAAGGGAGGATTCGAACACCATATATTTT.

This chain joins TRBV28 and TRBJ1-1, with D unclear. Trimming took 3 bases from V and 6 from J, leaving 8 bases between them. This CDR3 is 12 amino acids long. Germline lookup yields CDR1 MDHEN and CDR2 SYDVKM. In nucleotides, the CDR3 is TGTGCCAGCAGTTTGCAGAAAGCTGAAGCTTTCTTT. Its protein product is CASSLQKAEAFF.

In this sample, this clone turned up once. DNA for the CDR3: TGTGCCAGCAAGAGATCCCAGGGTCGCTATCCCCTCCACTTT. It yields the protein CASKRSQGRYPLHF. The genes are TRBV28 and TRBJ1-6, with a weak D call TRBD1 (5 bases). The germline V gene has CDR1 MDHEN and CDR2 SYDVKM. The CDR3 has 14 amino acids. Trimming cost V 7 bases and J 13 bases, with 20 bases left between them.

V usage is TRBV9 and J usage is TRBJ1-2; D uncertain. Trimming stripped 4 bases from V and 1 base from J, with 14 bases between. The CDR3 loop spans 15 amino acids. CDR1 is SGDLS and CDR2 is YYNGEE in the germline V gene. The CDR3 loop is CASSPNAGLNYGYTF. The CDR3 nucleotides read TGTGCCAGCAGCCCAAACGCAGGACTTAACTATGGCTACACCTTC.

This clone was counted only a few times. The J gene is TRBJ2-7, the V gene TRBV2; 9 bases are a match to TRBD2. CDR1 SNHLY and CDR2 FYNNEI come from the germline V gene. The CDR3 consists of 16 residues. V gave up 2 bases and J gave up 6 bases; unmatched junction bases: 11. The CDR3 nucleotides are TGTGCCAGCAGTGAAAGTTGGCTAGCGGGGTCCGGCGAGCAGTACTTC. It translates to CASSESWLAGSGEQYF.

The genes are TRBV27 and TRBJ1-3; D remains ambiguous. The CDR3 is 13 amino acids. The germline CDR1 and CDR2 sequences are MNHEY and SMNVEV (reference sequence). V lost 5 bases and J lost 0, with 5 bases in between. CDR3 residues: CASSANSGNTIYF. The CDR3 coding sequence is TGTGCCAGCAGTGCTAACTCTGGAAACACCATATATTTT.

The chain links TRBV6-5 to TRBJ2-4; D is possibly TRBD1 (7 bases). V was cut by 5 bases and J by 9 bases, with 14 bases left in between. Germline lookup yields CDR1 MNHEY and CDR2 SVGAGI. This CDR3 contains 13 residues. CDR3 in amino acids: CASSGQGGVIQYF. The CDR3 bases are TGTGCCAGCAGTGGGCAGGGGGGCGTCATTCAGTACTTC.

The V gene is TRBV6-5, the J gene TRBJ1-1; 11 bases fit TRBD1. Germline loops: CDR1 MNHEY, CDR2 SVGAGI. V shed 7 bases, J shed 4 bases, and the junction held 5 bases outside the gene matches. This CDR3 has 14 amino acids. CDR3 region: CASISDRGRTEAFF. The CDR3, as DNA: TGTGCCAGCATTTCGGACAGGGGGCGCACTGAAGCTTTCTTT.

A single count supports this clone. The chain is built from TRBV19 and TRBJ2-3, with D tentatively TRBD2 (6 bases). The CDR3 has 13 residues. In germline, CDR1 is LNHDA, CDR2 SQIVND (reference sequence). With 8 bases removed from V and 5 bases from J, the gap between germline ends came to 14 bases. For the CDR3, the DNA is TGTGCCAGTCTGGGGAAGGGAGGAGATACGCAGTATTTT. It codes for CASLGKGGDTQYF.

This clone appeared a single time. CDR3 in amino acids: CASSLSLYNSPLHF. As DNA, the CDR3 is TGTGCCAGCAGTTTATCCCTCTACAATTCACCCCTCCACTTT. J is TRBJ1-6 and V is TRBV28; the D is unclear. The germline gives CDR1 MDHEN, CDR2 SYDVKM. Trimming shortened V by 1 base and J by 7 bases, and 8 bases separated the two germline ends. The CDR3 length is 14 residues.

The rearrangement uses TRBV6-5 and TRBJ1-5; D is unresolved. CDR1 is MNHEY, CDR2 SVGAGI, per germline. The V end was cut by 2 bases, the J end by 3 bases, with 11 bases between. CDR3 length equals 15 residues. CDR3 protein: CASSYRRGLNQPQHF. CDR3 coding DNA: TGTGCCAGCAGTTACCGTCGGGGTCTCAATCAGCCCCAGCATTTT.

The rearrangement links TRBV7-6 to TRBJ2-5, with 8 bases identical to TRBD2. V trimming: 4 bases; J trimming: 5 bases; junction bases outside the gene matches: 9. The CDR3 contains 15 residues. Germline V gene lookup returns CDR1 SGHVS and CDR2 FNYEAQ. CDR3 sequence reads: CASSSLAGGPETQYF. The CDR3 coding sequence is TGTGCCAGCAGCTCCCTCGCGGGGGGCCCCGAGACCCAGTACTTC. The full variable domain, with the rest looked up from reference TRBV7-6 and TRBJ2-5, is GAGVSQSPRYKVTKRGQDVALRCDPISGHVSLYWYRQALGQGPEFLTYFNYEAQQDKSGLPNDRFSAERPEGSISTLTIQRTEQRDSAMYRCASSSLAGGPETQYFGPGTRLLVL.

This clone was counted between two and nine times. The chain couples TRBV5-1 to TRBJ2-4, with 10 bases aligning to TRBD1. J lost 3 bases, V lost 3 bases, and 6 bases had no gene match. The CDR3 extends over 16 amino acids. The germline CDR1 and CDR2 sequences are SGHRS and YFSETQ. Here the CDR3 reads CASSWGTGEDKNIQYF. CDR3 in DNA: TGCGCCAGCAGCTGGGGGACAGGGGAAGACAAAAACATTCAGTACTTC.

This clone was seen a single time. The J gene is TRBJ1-2, the V gene TRBV19, with TRBD1 as a possible D gene (6 bases). The V end was cut by 3 bases, the J end by 6 bases, with 17 bases between. The CDR3 runs to 15 residues. Germline V gene lookup returns CDR1 LNHDA and CDR2 SQIVND (reference sequence). The DNA of the CDR3 is TGTGCCAGTAGTATTACGTCACAGGGATCCGATGGCTACACCTTC. Translating gives CASSITSQGSDGYTF.

The V call is TRBV28, the J call TRBJ2-7, with 12 bases that match TRBD1. Germline CDR1 reads MDHEN; CDR2 reads SYDVKM. V was pared by 5 bases and J by 7 bases, with 9 bases of the junction left unmatched. There are 15 residues in the CDR3. This CDR3 is CASSAPGQGAREQYF. The CDR3 DNA sequence: TGTGCCAGCAGTGCACCGGGACAGGGGGCTCGAGAGCAGTACTTC.

The J gene is TRBJ2-1, the V gene TRBV29-1, with a possible D match to TRBD1 (5 bases). The V end lost 7 bases, the J end lost 1 base, and 11 bases lay between the germline ends. The CDR3 is 13 amino acids. The V gene's germline CDR1 is SQVTM and CDR2 ANQGSEA. The DNA for the CDR3 is TGCAGCGCCGGACACCCGTCCTACAATGAGCAGTTCTTC. Translated: CSAGHPSYNEQFF.

In nucleotides, the CDR3 is TGTGCCAGTAGTGTAATAGATGGAGATACGCAGTATTTT. Translated, it gives CASSVIDGDTQYF. This chain connects TRBV19 to TRBJ2-3; D remains ambiguous. V was pared by 5 bases and J by 5 bases, with 11 bases between. The CDR3 is made up of 13 amino acids. The germline V gene has CDR1 LNHDA and CDR2 SQIVND (reference sequence). Full variable domain (outside the CDR3, taken from reference TRBV19 and TRBJ2-3): DGGITQSPKYLFRKEGQNVTLSCEQNLNHDAMYWYRQDPGQGLRLIYYSQIVNDFQKGDIAEGYSVSREKKESFPLTVTSAQKNPTAFYLCASSVIDGDTQYFGPGTRLTVL.

CDR3 loop: CASRTGGPYEQYF. The CDR3 DNA is TGTGCCAGCCGAACAGGGGGCCCCTACGAGCAGTACTTC. The rearrangement links TRBV7-2 to TRBJ2-7; TRBD1 aligns across 9 bases. This CDR3 has 13 residues. Unmatched junction bases numbered 4, after V lost 8 bases and J lost 2 bases. Germline-derived CDR1 and CDR2 are SGHTA and FQGNSA.

V gene TRBV27 combines with J gene TRBJ2-5, with TRBD2 as a possible D gene (6 bases). CDR1 is MNHEY and CDR2 is SMNVEV in the germline V gene (reference sequence). Trimming took 3 bases from V and 5 from J, leaving 10 bases between them. This CDR3 is built from 13 residues. In DNA, the CDR3 is TGTGCCAGCAGTTTCTACAGCGGGGAGACCCAGTACTTC. Protein: CASSFYSGETQYF.

This rearrangement joins TRBV12-5 to TRBJ1-1, with TRBD1 as a possible D gene (6 bases). Germline CDR1 LGHNT, CDR2 FRNRAP. V was trimmed by 7 bases and J by 4 bases, leaving 19 bases between them. The CDR3 extends over 15 amino acids. CDR3 in amino acids: CASVQQGRTTTEAFF. Written as DNA, the CDR3 is TGTGCTAGTGTCCAACAGGGCAGGACGACCACTGAAGCTTTCTTT. Full variable domain (rest looked up from reference TRBV12-5 and TRBJ1-1): DARVTQTPRHKVTEMGQEVTMRCQPILGHNTVFWYRQTMMQGLELLAYFRNRAPLDDSGMPKDRFSAEMPDATLATLKIQPSEPRDSAVYFCASVQQGRTTTEAFFGQGTRLTVV.

This clone was recorded only once. The chain uses TRBV6-5 and TRBJ2-3; 8 nucleotides match TRBD2. CDR3 size: 16 residues. Germline CDR1 reads MNHEY; CDR2 reads SVGAGI. Trimming took 0 bases from V and 3 from J; bases not matched to a gene: 5. This CDR3 is CASSYSTGGLTDTQYF. The CDR3 region has the DNA TGTGCCAGCAGTTACTCGACGGGGGGGCTGACAGATACGCAGTATTTT.

The V and J genes are TRBV15 and TRBJ1-3; D call uncertain. The CDR3 runs 13 residues. The germline V gene encodes CDR1 LNHNV and CDR2 YYDKDF (reference sequence). V was clipped by 2 bases and J by 2 bases, with 4 bases between them. CDR3 DNA: TGTGCCACCAGCAGAATAGCTGGAAACACCATATATTTT. Protein: CATSRIAGNTIYF.

V is TRBV6-1 and J is TRBJ1-1, with unresolved D. Germline V gene sequence: CDR1 MNHNS, CDR2 SASEGT. V shed 8 bases and J shed 1 base, with 11 bases lying between them. The CDR3 extends over 13 amino acids. In DNA, the CDR3 is TGTGCCAGCTTATCCCGACAGAACACTGAAGCTTTCTTT. This sequence encodes CASLSRQNTEAFF.

This clone appeared a few times. For the CDR3, the DNA is TGTGCCAGCAGCTTAGCAGGGGGCCTCTTGGTGGAGCAGTACTTC. This gives the protein CASSLAGGLLVEQYF. The genes are TRBV7-2 and TRBJ2-7, with 7 bases fitting TRBD1. CDR1 and CDR2 from the germline V gene are SGHTA and FQGNSA. This CDR3 has 15 residues. The trim removed 0 bases at V and 7 bases at J, leaving 9 bases unmatched.

The chain recombines TRBV30 with TRBJ2-1; 7 bases fit TRBD1. The CDR3 covers 12 residues. V lost 2 bases, J lost 10 bases, and 5 bases stayed unmatched. The germline CDR1 and CDR2 sequences are GTSNPN and SVGIG (reference sequence). CDR3 coding DNA: TGTGCCTGGAGTTTACCGGGACAGGAGCAGTTCTTC. Encoded protein: CAWSLPGQEQFF.